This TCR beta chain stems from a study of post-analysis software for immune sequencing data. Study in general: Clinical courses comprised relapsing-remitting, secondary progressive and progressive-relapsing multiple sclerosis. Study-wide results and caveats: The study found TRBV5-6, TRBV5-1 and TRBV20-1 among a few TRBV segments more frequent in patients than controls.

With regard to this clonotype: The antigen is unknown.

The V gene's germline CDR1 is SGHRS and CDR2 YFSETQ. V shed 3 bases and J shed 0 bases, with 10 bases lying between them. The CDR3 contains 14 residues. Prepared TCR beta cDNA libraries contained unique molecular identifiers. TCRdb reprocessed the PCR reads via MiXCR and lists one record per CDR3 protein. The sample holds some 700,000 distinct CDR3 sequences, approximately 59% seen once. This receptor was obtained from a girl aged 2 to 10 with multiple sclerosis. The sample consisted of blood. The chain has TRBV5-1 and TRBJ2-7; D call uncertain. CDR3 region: CASSSVTNSYEQYF. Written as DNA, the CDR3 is TGCGCCAGCAGCTCCGTCACAAACTCCTACGAGCAGTACTTC. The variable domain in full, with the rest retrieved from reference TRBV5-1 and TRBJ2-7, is KAGVTQTPRYLIKTRGQQVTLSCSPISGHRSVSWYQQTPGQGLQFLFEYFSETQRNKGNFPGRFSGRQFSNSRSEMNVSTLELGDSALYLCASSSVTNSYEQYFGPGTRLTVT.